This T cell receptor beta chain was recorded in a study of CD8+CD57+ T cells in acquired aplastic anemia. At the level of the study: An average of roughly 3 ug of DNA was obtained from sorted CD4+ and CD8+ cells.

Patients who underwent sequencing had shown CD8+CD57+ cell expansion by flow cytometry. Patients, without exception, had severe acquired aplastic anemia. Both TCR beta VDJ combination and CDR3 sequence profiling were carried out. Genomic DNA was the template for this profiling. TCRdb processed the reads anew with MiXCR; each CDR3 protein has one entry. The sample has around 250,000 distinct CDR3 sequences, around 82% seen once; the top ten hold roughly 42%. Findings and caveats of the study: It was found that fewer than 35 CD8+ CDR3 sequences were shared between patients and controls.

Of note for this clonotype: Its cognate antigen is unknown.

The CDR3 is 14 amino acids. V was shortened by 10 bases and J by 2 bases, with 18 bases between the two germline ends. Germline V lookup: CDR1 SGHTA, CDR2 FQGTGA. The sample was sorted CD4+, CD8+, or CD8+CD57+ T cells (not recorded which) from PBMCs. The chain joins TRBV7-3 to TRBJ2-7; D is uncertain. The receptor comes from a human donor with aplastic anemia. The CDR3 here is CATTVRSLAYEQYF. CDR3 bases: TGTGCCACCACCGTACGGAGCCTAGCCTACGAGCAGTACTTC.